This passage covers 12 T cell receptor beta chains from one sample sequenced in a study of T cell responses to AZD1222 COVID-19 vaccine. Data came from immunoSEQ multiplex PCR; TCRdb stores just in-frame clones and leaves some out. The sample records around 120,000 clones, 65% to 90% being singletons. The sample in question was peripheral blood, obtained 28 days after the second AZD1222 dose. Receptors were obtained from an adult who received the AZD1222 COVID-19 vaccine.

V usage is TRBV19 and J usage is TRBJ2-2, with TRBD1 identical over 9 bases. Trimming took 7 bases from V and 9 from J; bases not matched to a gene: 15. Germline loops: CDR1 LNHDA, CDR2 SQIVND (reference sequence). This CDR3 has 16 residues. The CDR3 sequence is CASTLSRGQGTWELFF. The CDR3 nucleotides read TGTGCCAGTACCCTAAGTAGGGGACAGGGTACTTGGGAGCTGTTTTTT.

This sequence joins TRBV30 and TRBJ1-3, with TRBD1 matching 7 bases. CDR1 is GTSNPN, CDR2 SVGIG, per germline (reference sequence). The junction had 6 bases not matched to a gene; V was cut back by 0 bases and J by 4 bases. The CDR3 totals 15 residues. CDR3 bases: TGTGCCTGGAGTGTGGGAAGGGGGCTAGGAAACACCATATATTTT. Its translation is CAWSVGRGLGNTIYF.

The chain joins TRBV13 to TRBJ2-2, with TRBD1 matching over 8 bases. Germline V gives CDR1 PRHDT, CDR2 FYEKMQ (reference sequence). V dropped 7 bases and J dropped 5; count of bases not matched to a gene: 9. This CDR3 is 15 amino acids long. The CDR3 nucleotides read TGTGCCAGCACGAAGACAGGGGTTGGGACCGGGGAGCTGTTTTTT. Its translation is CASTKTGVGTGELFF.

The chain has TRBV7-9 and TRBJ1-4; 7 nucleotides line up with TRBD1. There are 14 residues in the CDR3. Germline V gene data show CDR1 as SEHNR and CDR2 as FQNEAQ (reference sequence). Trimming removed 3 bases from V and 5 bases from J; junction bases left unmatched: 3. The CDR3 sequence: CASSFRGDNEKLFF. The CDR3 DNA reads TGTGCCAGCAGCTTCAGGGGGGACAATGAAAAACTGTTTTTT.

The chain couples TRBV28 to TRBJ1-2, with D unresolved. Per germline, CDR1 MDHEN and CDR2 SYDVKM. This CDR3 has 16 amino acids. V lost 4 bases and J 4 bases, leaving 19 bases between the germline ends. The CDR3 here is CASSSTTEGLGYGYTF. CDR3 in DNA: TGTGCCAGCAGTTCCACCACTGAGGGTCTTGGCTATGGCTACACCTTC.

The chain recombines TRBV11-2 with TRBJ2-2, with no clear D. Between the trimmed V and J ends, which lost 7 bases and 4 bases, there was a span of 4 bases. Germline V lookup: CDR1 SGHAT, CDR2 FQNNGV. The CDR3 is made up of 11 amino acids. The CDR3: CASTSTGELFF. CDR3 bases: TGTGCCAGCACATCCACCGGGGAGCTGTTTTTT.

V and J are TRBV6-5 and TRBJ2-2, with D possibly being TRBD1 (6 bases). This CDR3 contains 15 residues. V dropped 7 bases and J dropped 0 bases, with 12 bases sitting between them. The germline CDR1 and CDR2 sequences are MNHEY and SVGAGI. CDR3 in DNA: TGTGCCAGCACCAGGGGCACCTCGAACACCGGGGAGCTGTTTTTT. It translates to CASTRGTSNTGELFF.

Comment on this clone: An end of the junction differs from the germline gene, which may be a read error. The J gene is TRBJ1-5, the V gene TRBV6-1; unclear D gene. Germline lookup yields CDR1 MNHNS and CDR2 SASEGT. The CDR3 totals 14 residues. Here the CDR3 reads CASSEKGAGQPQHF. DNA for the CDR3: TGTGCCAGCAGTGAAAAAGGAGCAGGTCAGCCCCAACATTTT.

This clone was observed a few times. V gene TRBV5-1 combines with J gene TRBJ1-4; D is unresolved. The CDR3 runs 12 residues. V lost 1 base to trimming and J lost 8 bases, with 6 bases between them. CDR1 and CDR2 from the germline V gene are SGHRS and YFSETQ. The CDR3 reads CASSLSGEKLFF. CDR3 sequence (DNA): TGCGCCAGCAGCTTGTCGGGGGAAAAACTGTTTTTT.

The V and J genes are TRBV12-3 or TRBV12-4 and TRBJ2-2; maybe TRBD1 (5 bases). The V gene lost 11 bases and the J gene lost 1 base, with 11 bases spanning the gap. The CDR3 length is 13 residues. CDR3: CAQGEENTGELFF. The CDR3, as DNA: TGTGCCCAGGGTGAGGAGAACACCGGGGAGCTGTTTTTT.

V and J are TRBV5-1 and TRBJ2-7; no clear D gene. The CDR3 spans 14 residues. Germline CDR1 is SGHRS and CDR2 is YFSETQ. The ends were cut back, 5 bases at V and 2 bases at J, with 14 bases in the middle. The CDR3 DNA is TGCGCCAGCAGGTCGGACGACCTGACCTACGAGCAGTACTTC. This encodes CASRSDDLTYEQYF. The entire variable domain, with the rest obtained from reference TRBV5-1 and TRBJ2-7, is as follows: KAGVTQTPRYLIKTRGQQVTLSCSPISGHRSVSWYQQTPGQGLQFLFEYFSETQRNKGNFPGRFSGRQFSNSRSEMNVSTLELGDSALYLCASRSDDLTYEQYFGPGTRLTVT.

This sequence joins TRBV5-1 and TRBJ2-1, with unresolved D. CDR3 size: 15 residues. Trimming shortened V by 4 bases and J by 8 bases, and 19 bases separated the two germline ends. Germline loops: CDR1 SGHRS, CDR2 YFSETQ. Written as DNA, the CDR3 is TGCGCCAGCAGCAGGACGGACCCCCAGGCGGATGAGCAGTTCTTC. Its protein product is CASSRTDPQADEQFF. Complete variable domain (other parts from reference TRBV5-1 and TRBJ2-1): KAGVTQTPRYLIKTRGQQVTLSCSPISGHRSVSWYQQTPGQGLQFLFEYFSETQRNKGNFPGRFSGRQFSNSRSEMNVSTLELGDSALYLCASSRTDPQADEQFFGPGTRLTVL.